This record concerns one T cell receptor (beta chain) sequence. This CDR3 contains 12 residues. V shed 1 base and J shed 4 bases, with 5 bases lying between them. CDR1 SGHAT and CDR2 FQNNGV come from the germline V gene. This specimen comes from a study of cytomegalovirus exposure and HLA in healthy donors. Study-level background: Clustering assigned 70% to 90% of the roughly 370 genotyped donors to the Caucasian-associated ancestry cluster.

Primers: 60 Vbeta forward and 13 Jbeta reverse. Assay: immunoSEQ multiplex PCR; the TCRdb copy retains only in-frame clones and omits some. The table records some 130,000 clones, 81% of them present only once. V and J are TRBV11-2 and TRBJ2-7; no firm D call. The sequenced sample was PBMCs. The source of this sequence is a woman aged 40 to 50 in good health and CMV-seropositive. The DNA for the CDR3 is TGTGCCAGCAGCTTAGCCAGTTACGAGCAGTACTTC. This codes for CASSLASYEQYF.